This T cell receptor (beta chain) was retrieved from a study of shared clonotypes between healthy human individuals. The assay was immunoSEQ multiplex PCR, and TCRdb's table has in-frame clones only and misses some. The sample has just over 2,000,000 clones; roughly 96% are singletons. CDR1 is SNHLY and CDR2 is FYNNEI in the germline V gene. The CDR3 totals 12 residues. V lost 7 bases and J 10 bases, leaving 16 bases between the germline ends. This clonotype was obtained from a man younger than 30 in good health. The gene calls are TRBV2 and TRBJ1-1, with a tentative D call TRBD1 (5 bases). Sequenced input: naive CD4+ T cells sorted from blood. The subset here: CD45RA+ positively selected. The CDR3: CASMRSGRPAFF. CDR3 DNA sequence: TGTGCCAGCATGAGATCAGGGAGACCAGCTTTCTTT.